This T cell receptor beta chain was sequenced in a study of blood T cell repertoires in COVID-19. Background on the study: COVID-19 samples collected from the United States, Italy and Spain covered acute and convalescent phases.

In germline, CDR1 is SGHRS, CDR2 YFSETQ. Trimming pared 2 bases from V and 6 bases from J, leaving 5 bases between. The CDR3 is 12 residues long. Original analysis: Reference gene primer amplification in the assay estimated nucleated cell counts. Measured with immunoSEQ multiplex PCR; TCRdb has only the in-frame clones, and not every one. The DNA was the basis for D and trimming; V, J and clone size are from that table. The sample records roughly 190,000 clones, roughly four fifths being singletons. What was sequenced was peripheral blood. This receptor was obtained from a human donor with acute or convalescent COVID-19. The donor label of this sample is uncertain. The chain couples TRBV5-1 to TRBJ2-2, with D unresolved. This chain's CDR3 is CASSFGPGELFF. CDR3 coding DNA: TGCGCCAGCAGCTTCGGTCCCGGGGAGCTGTTTTTT.